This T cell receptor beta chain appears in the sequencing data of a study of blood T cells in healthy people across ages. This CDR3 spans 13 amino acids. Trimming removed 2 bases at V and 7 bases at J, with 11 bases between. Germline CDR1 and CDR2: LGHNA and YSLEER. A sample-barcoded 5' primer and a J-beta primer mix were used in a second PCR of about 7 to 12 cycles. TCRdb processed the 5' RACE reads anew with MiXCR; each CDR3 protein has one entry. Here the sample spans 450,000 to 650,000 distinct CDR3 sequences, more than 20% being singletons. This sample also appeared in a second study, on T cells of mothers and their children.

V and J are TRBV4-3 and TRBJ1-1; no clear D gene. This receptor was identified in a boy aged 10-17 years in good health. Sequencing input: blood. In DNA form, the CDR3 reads TGCGCCAGCAGCCAACGCGCGGGGAGTGAAGCTTTCTTT. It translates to CASSQRAGSEAFF.